The clone carrying this T cell receptor (beta chain) was seen a few times. The time point was: healthy volunteer bleed at 2 weeks. Unfractionated whole blood yielded the extracted total RNA. The germline V gene encodes CDR1 DFQATT and CDR2 SNEGSKA (reference sequence). The CDR3 has 11 residues. V shed 5 bases, J shed 15 bases, and the junction held 8 bases outside the gene matches. Via MiXCR, TCRdb re-called the RACE reads, giving one row per CDR3 protein. This sample has 130,000 or so distinct CDR3 sequences, with approximately 10% found just once. The sample is drawn from a study of human T cells and chemical hapten exposure.

V is TRBV20-1 and J is TRBJ2-1, with TRBD1 identical over 9 bases. This receptor was obtained from a male donor in good health. Some clones in this sample may be carry-over from other donors' samples. Specimen: whole blood. DNA for the CDR3: TGCAGTGCTTCCCCGGGGACAGGGCTGTTCTTC. Its translation is CSASPGTGLFF.